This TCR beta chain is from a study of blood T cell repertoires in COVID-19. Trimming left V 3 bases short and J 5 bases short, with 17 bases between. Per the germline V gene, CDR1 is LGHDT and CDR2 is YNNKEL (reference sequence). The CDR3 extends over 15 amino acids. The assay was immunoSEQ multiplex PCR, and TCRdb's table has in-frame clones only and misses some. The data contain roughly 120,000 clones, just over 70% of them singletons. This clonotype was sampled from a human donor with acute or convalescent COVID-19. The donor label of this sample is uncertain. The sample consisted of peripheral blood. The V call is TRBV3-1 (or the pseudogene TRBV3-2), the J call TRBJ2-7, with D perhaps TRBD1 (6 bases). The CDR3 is CASSQPRGRGHEQYF. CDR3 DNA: TGTGCCAGCAGCCAGCCCCGGGGCAGGGGCCACGAGCAGTACTTC.